The T cell receptor beta chain described here comes from a study of cytomegalovirus exposure and HLA in healthy donors. Turning to this clone: Its target is unknown.

CDR1 is SGHDT, CDR2 YYEEEE, per germline. J was trimmed by 7 bases and V by 6 bases; bases with no gene match: 14. This CDR3 spans 16 amino acids. The study ran its PCR with 60 Vbeta and 13 Jbeta primers. The repertoire was sequenced with immunoSEQ multiplex PCR; TCRdb's copy has only in-frame clones and lacks some. The sample records 59,000 or so clones, approximately 85% being singletons. Study-wide findings and caveats: Earlier findings revealed that most TCR beta V segments proved productive either about 87% or about 30% of the time. In a later analysis, at a false discovery rate of 0.05, under 20,000 TCR beta sequences matched HLA alleles. A later analysis linked a missense DCLRE1C variant to TCR beta V- and J-gene trimming.

The study sampled nominally healthy donors, though unrecorded immune exposures were likely. This TCR was sampled from a female donor in good health and CMV-seronegative. This chain connects TRBV5-6 to TRBJ1-5, with 9 bases fitting TRBD1. The sequencing input was PBMCs. The DNA for the CDR3 is TGTGCCAGCACCCAGGGAGACAGGGGGGTAAGGCAGCCCCAGCATTTT. This translates into CASTQGDRGVRQPQHF.